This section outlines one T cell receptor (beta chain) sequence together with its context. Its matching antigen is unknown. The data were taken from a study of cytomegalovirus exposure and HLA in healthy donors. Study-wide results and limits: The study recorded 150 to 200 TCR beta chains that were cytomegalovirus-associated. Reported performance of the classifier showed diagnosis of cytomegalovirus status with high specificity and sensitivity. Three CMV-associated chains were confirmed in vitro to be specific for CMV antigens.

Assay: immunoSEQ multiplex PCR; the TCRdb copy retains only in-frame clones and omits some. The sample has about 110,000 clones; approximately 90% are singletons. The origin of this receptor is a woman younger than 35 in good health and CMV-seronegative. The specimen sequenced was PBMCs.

The CDR3, as DNA: TGTGCCAGCAGTCCGACTCCCGAATCTTACGAGCAGTACTTC. Protein: CASSPTPESYEQYF. The chain couples TRBV7-3 to TRBJ2-7; D is undetermined. There are 14 residues in the CDR3. CDR1 is SGHTA, CDR2 FQGTGA, per germline. Between the trimmed V and J ends, which lost 6 bases and 4 bases, there was a span of 16 bases. The full variable domain, with the rest looked up from reference TRBV7-3 and TRBJ2-7, is GAGVSQTPSNKVTEKGKYVELRCDPISGHTALYWYRQSLGQGPEFLIYFQGTGAADDSGLPNDRFFAVRPEGSVSTLKIQRTERGDSAVYLCASSPTPESYEQYFGPGTRLTVT.